The sample holds a few counts of the clone carrying this T cell receptor beta chain. The authors amplified TCR beta CDR3 from genomic DNA using two-round multiplex PCR. Specific primers for each TRBV and TRBJ gene were what first-round PCR used. Via MiXCR, TCRdb re-called the multiplex PCR reads, giving one row per CDR3 protein. The table lists around 51,000 distinct CDR3 sequences, less than 45% of them singletons. This record belongs to a study of prognosis after radiotherapy for stage I lung cancer. The CDR3 has 15 amino acids. The V gene lost 5 bases and the J gene lost 0 bases, with 13 bases spanning the gap. Germline-derived CDR1 and CDR2 are LNHDA and SQIVND (reference sequence).

V and J are TRBV19 and TRBJ1-1, with D uncertain. This receptor was identified in a donor aged 50 or older with non-small cell lung cancer. The source was PBMCs, collected before or after stereotactic body radiation therapy (not recorded which). CDR3 in DNA: TGTGCCAGTAGTTGGGATTACCGGCTGAACACTGAAGCTTTCTTT. It translates to CASSWDYRLNTEAFF.